This TCR beta chain was recovered during a study of beta chain features in type 1 diabetes. Study summary: No patient-donor differences in age, gender, total cells or subset yield.

Losses at the gene ends were 5 bases for V and 3 bases for J; bases not matched to a gene: 5. Germline CDR1 and CDR2: SGHNT and YYREEE (reference sequence). The CDR3 sequence is 13 residues long. The study reverse transcribed the entire isolated RNA, so it sequenced expressed TCRB transcripts. Sequenced by immunoSEQ multiplex PCR; TCRdb stores in-frame clones only, minus some. The sample carries a few hundred thousand clones, roughly 17% recorded once. A note on this clone: Its matching antigen is unknown.

Study observations and caveats: For TCRB rearrangement, an influence of HLA type remained unresolved here. TCRB CDR3 length was moderately but significantly reduced in all four CD4+ subsets of Type 1 diabetes patients. Patients and controls would share equally any PCR tilt toward shorter templates.

This receptor was taken from a man between 25 and 39 years old with type 1 diabetes. The genes are TRBV5-4 and TRBJ2-7; the match to TRBD1 covers 7 bases. The sequenced sample consisted of naive CD4+ T cells from blood. The CDR3: CASSTGQIYEQYF. CDR3 nucleotide sequence: TGTGCCAGCAGTACGGGACAGATCTACGAGCAGTACTTC.